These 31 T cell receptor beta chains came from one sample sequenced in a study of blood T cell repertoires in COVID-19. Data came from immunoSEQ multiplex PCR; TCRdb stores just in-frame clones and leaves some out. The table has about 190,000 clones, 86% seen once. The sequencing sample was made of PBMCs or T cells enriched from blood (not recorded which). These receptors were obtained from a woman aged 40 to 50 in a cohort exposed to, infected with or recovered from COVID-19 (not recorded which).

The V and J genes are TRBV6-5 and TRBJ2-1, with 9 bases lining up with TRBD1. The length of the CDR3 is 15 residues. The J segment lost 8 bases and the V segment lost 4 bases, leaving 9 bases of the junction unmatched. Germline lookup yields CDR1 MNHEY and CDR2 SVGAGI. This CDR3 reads CASSSQGQGTHEQFF. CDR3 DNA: TGTGCCAGCAGTTCTCAGGGACAGGGAACACATGAGCAGTTCTTC.

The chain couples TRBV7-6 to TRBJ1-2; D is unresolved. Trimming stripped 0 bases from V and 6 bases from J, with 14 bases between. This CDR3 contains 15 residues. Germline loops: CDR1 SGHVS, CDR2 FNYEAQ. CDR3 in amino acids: CASSLASGPNDGYTF. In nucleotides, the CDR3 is TGTGCCAGCAGCTTAGCGTCGGGTCCCAACGATGGCTACACCTTC.

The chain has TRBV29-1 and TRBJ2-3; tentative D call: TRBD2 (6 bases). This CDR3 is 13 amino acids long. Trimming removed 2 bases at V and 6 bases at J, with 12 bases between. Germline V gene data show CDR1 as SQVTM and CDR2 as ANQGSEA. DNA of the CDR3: TGCAGCGTTGAACGCGGGAAGAGGGATACGCAGTATTTT. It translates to CSVERGKRDTQYF.

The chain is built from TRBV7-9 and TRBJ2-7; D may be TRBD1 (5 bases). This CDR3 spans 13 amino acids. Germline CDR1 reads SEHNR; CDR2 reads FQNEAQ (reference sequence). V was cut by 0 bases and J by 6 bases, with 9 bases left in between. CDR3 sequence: CASSLAPGFEQYF. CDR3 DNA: TGTGCCAGCAGCTTAGCCCCAGGGTTCGAGCAGTACTTC.

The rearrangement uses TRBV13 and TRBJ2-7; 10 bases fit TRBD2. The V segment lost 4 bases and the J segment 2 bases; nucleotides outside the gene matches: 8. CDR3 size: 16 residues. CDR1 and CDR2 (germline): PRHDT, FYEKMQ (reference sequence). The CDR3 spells CASSSRTSGKTYEQYF. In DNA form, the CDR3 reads TGTGCCAGCAGCTCCCGGACTAGCGGAAAGACCTACGAGCAGTACTTC. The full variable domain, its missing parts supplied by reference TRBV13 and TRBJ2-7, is AAGVIQSPRHLIKEKRETATLKCYPIPRHDTVYWYQQGPGQDPQFLISFYEKMQSDKGSIPDRFSAQQFSDYHSELNMSSLELGDSALYFCASSSRTSGKTYEQYFGPGTRLTVT.

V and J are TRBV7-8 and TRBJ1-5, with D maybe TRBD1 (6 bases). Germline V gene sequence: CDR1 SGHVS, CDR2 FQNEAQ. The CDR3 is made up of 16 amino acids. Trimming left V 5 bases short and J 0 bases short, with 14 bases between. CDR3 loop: CASSLGQTYSNQPQHF. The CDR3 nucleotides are TGTGCCAGCAGCCTAGGACAGACATATAGCAATCAGCCCCAGCATTTT.

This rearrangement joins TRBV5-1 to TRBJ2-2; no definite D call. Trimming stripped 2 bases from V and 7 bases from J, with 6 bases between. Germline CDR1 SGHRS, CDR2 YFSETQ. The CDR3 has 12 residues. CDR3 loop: CASSLSGGELFF. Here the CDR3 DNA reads TGCGCCAGCAGCTTATCAGGCGGGGAGCTGTTTTTT.

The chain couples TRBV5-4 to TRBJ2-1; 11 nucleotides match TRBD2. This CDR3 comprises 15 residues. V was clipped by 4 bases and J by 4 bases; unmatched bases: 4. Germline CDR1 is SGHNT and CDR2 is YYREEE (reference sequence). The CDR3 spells CASSITSGGYNEQFF. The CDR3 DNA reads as TGTGCCAGCAGCATCACTAGCGGGGGTTACAATGAGCAGTTCTTC.

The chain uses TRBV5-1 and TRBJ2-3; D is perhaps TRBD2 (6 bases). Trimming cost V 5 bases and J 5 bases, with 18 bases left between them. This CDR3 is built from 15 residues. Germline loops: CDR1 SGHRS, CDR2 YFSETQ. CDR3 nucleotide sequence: TGCGCCAGCAGAACGGGACTTCAGGCAGGAGATACGCAGTATTTT. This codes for CASRTGLQAGDTQYF.

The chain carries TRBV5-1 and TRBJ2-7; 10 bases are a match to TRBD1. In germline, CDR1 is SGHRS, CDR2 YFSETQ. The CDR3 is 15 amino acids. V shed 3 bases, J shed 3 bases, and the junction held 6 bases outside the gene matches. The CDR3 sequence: CASSWGTGVGYEQYF. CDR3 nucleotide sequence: TGCGCCAGCAGCTGGGGGACAGGGGTCGGCTACGAGCAGTACTTC.

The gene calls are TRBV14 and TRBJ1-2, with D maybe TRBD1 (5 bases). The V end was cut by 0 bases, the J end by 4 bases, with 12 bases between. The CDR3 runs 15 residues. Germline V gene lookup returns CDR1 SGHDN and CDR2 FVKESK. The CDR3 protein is CASSQEGGVGYGYTF. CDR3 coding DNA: TGTGCCAGCAGCCAAGAGGGAGGGGTCGGCTATGGCTACACCTTC.

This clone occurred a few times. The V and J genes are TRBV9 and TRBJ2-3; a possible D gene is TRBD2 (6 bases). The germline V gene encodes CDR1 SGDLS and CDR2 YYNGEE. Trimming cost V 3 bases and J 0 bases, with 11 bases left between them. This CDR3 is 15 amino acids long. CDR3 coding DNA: TGTGCCAGCAGCGGGGAGGCAGGTAGCACAGATACGCAGTATTTT. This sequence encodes CASSGEAGSTDTQYF.

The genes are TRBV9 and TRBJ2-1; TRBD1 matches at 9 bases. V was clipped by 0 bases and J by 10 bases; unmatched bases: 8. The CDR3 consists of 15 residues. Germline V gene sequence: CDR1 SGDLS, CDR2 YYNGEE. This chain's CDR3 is CASSVGGQGVREQFF. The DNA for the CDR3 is TGTGCCAGCAGCGTAGGGGGACAGGGAGTCCGGGAGCAGTTCTTC.

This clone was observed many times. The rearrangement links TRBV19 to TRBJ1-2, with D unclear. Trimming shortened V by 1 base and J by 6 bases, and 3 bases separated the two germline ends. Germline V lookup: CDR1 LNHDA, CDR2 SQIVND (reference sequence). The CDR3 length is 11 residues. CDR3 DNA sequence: TGTGCCAGTAGTATAGTAGATGGCTACACCTTC. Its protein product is CASSIVDGYTF. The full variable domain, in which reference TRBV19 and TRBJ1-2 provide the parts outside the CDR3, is DGGITQSPKYLFRKEGQNVTLSCEQNLNHDAMYWYRQDPGQGLRLIYYSQIVNDFQKGDIAEGYSVSREKKESFPLTVTSAQKNPTAFYLCASSIVDGYTFGSGTRLTVV.

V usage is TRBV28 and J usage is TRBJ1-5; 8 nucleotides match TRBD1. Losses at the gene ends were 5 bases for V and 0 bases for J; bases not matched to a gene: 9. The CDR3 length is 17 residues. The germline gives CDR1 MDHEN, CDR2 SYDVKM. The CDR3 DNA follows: TGTGCCAGCAGTCCAGGACAGGGTTGGGTTAGCAATCAGCCCCAGCATTTT. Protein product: CASSPGQGWVSNQPQHF.

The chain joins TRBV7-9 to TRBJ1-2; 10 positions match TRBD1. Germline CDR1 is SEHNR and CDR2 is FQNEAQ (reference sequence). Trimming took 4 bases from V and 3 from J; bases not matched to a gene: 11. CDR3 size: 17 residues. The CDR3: CASSSSLGTGADYGYTF. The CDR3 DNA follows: TGTGCCAGCAGCTCTAGTTTAGGGACAGGGGCGGACTATGGCTACACCTTC.

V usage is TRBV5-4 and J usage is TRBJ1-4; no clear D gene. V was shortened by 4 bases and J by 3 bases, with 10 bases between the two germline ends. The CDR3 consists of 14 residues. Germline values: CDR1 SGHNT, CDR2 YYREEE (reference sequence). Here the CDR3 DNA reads TGTGCCAGCAGCGCCGGAACAGCTAATGAAAAACTGTTTTTT. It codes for CASSAGTANEKLFF.

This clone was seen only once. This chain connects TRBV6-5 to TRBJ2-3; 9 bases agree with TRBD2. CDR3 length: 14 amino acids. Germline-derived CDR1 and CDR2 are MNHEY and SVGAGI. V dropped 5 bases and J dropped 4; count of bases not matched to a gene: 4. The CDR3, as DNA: TGTGCCAGCAGTAAAATAGCGGGGGCAGATACGCAGTATTTT. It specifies CASSKIAGADTQYF.

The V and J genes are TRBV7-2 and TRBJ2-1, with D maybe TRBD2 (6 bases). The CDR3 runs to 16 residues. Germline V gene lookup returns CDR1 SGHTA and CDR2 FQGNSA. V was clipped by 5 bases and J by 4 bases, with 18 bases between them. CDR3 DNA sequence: TGTGCCAGCAGCACCCGCGGGGCTAGCAGATACAATGAGCAGTTCTTC. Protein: CASSTRGASRYNEQFF.

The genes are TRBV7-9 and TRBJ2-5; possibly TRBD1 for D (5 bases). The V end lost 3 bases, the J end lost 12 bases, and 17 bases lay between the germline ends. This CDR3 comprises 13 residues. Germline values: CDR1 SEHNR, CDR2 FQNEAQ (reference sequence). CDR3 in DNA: TGTGCCAGCAGCTTGACGCACGGACATGCCGAGTACTTC. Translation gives CASSLTHGHAEYF.

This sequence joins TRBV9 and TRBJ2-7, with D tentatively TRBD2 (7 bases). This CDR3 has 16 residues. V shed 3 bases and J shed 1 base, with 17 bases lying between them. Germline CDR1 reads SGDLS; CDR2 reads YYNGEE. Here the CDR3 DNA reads TGTGCCAGCAGCGGACCCGGGGGGCAGCGGTCCTACGAGCAGTACTTC. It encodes CASSGPGGQRSYEQYF.

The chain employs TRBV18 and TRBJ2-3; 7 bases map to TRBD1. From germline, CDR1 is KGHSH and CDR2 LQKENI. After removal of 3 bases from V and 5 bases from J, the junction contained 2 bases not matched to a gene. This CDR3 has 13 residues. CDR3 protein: CASSPGTEDTQYF. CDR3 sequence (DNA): TGTGCCAGCTCACCTGGGACAGAAGATACGCAGTATTTT.

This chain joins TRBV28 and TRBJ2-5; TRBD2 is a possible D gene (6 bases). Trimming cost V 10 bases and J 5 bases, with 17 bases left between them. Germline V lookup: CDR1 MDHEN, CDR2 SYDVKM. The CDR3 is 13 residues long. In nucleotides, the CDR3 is TGTGCCACCAACCCCGGGGGATCGGAGACCCAGTACTTC. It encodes CATNPGGSETQYF.

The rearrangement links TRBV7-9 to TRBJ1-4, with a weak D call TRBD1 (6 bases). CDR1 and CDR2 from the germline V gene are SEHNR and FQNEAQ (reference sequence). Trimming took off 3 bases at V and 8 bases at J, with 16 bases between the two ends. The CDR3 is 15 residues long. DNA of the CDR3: TGTGCCAGCAGCTTTCAGCCCACAGGGACCGAAAAACTGTTTTTT. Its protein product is CASSFQPTGTEKLFF.

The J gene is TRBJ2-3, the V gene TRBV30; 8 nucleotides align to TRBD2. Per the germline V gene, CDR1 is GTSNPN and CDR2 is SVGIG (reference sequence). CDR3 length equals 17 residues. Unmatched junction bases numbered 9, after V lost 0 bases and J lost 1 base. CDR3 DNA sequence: TGTGCCTGGAGTGTAGGAGGGACTAGATGGGGCACAGATACGCAGTATTTT. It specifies CAWSVGGTRWGTDTQYF.

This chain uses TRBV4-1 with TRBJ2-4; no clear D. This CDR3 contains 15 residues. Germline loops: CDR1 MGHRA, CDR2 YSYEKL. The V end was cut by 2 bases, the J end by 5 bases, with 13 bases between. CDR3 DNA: TGCGCCAGCAGCCAACTGGCATGGCCCCAAAACATTCAGTACTTC. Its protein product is CASSQLAWPQNIQYF.

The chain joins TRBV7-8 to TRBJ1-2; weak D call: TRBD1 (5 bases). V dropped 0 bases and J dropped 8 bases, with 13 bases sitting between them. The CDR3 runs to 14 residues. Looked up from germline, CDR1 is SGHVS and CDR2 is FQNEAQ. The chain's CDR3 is CASSLAEGPEGYTF. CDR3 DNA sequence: TGTGCCAGCAGCTTAGCGGAGGGACCAGAAGGCTACACCTTC.

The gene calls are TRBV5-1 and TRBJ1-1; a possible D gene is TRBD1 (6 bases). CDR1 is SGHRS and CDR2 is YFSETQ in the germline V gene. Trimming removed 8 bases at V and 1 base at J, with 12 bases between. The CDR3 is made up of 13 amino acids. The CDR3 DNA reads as TGCGCCAGTAGGGACAAGAAGAACACTGAAGCTTTCTTT. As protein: CASRDKKNTEAFF.

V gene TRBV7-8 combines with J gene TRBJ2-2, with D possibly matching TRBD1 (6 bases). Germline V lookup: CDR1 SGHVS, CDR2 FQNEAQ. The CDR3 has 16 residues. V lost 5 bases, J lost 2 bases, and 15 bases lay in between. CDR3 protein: CASSIIQGLNTGELFF. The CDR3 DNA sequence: TGTGCCAGCAGCATAATACAGGGTTTAAACACCGGGGAGCTGTTTTTT.

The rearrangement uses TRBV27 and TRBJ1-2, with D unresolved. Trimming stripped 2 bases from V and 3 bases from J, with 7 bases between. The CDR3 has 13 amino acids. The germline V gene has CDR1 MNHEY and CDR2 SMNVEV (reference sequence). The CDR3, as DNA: TGTGCCAGCAGTTTAGGGCAAGACTATGGCTACACCTTC. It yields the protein CASSLGQDYGYTF.

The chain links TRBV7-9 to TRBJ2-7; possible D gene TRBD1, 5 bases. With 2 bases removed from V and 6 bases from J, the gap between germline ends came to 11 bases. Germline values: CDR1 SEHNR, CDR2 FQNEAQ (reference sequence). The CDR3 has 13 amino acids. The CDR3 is CASSLPGFGEQYF. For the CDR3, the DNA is TGTGCCAGCAGCTTACCAGGGTTCGGCGAGCAGTACTTC.